This T cell receptor beta chain was found in a study of blood T cells in healthy people across ages. This CDR3 is built from 15 residues. Germline lookup yields CDR1 MDHEN and CDR2 SYDVKM. The germline V and J ends were trimmed by 2 bases and 5 bases, with 13 bases remaining between them. Through a sample-barcoded 5' primer and a J-beta primer mix, a second PCR was run for roughly 7 to 12 cycles. TCRdb re-called the 5' RACE reads through MiXCR, storing one row per CDR3 protein. Among fewer than 900,000 distinct CDR3 sequences, about 36% were seen once, and the ten largest hold around 13%. The chain links TRBV28 to TRBJ2-1, with D possibly TRBD1 on 5 matching bases. The TCR sequence derives from a man aged 18 to 35 in good health. Sequenced input: blood. The CDR3 loop is CASSLGHPSNNEQFF. DNA of the CDR3: TGTGCCAGCAGTTTAGGACACCCGTCCAACAATGAGCAGTTCTTC.